Following are 24 T cell receptor beta chains from one sample sequenced in a study of blood T cells in healthy people across ages (dated by TCRdb to the mid-2010s). Library construction relied on 5' RACE. This sample was sequenced with an Illumina HiSeq 2500. The second PCR ran for roughly 6 to 11 cycles and used a J-beta primer mix along with a sample-barcoded 5' primer. TCRdb ran its own pipeline on the public reads, namely fastp trimming at Q25 and MiXCR clone calling, and kept in-frame beta chains. A single entry per CDR3 protein holds the most common genes and DNA from its merged rows. The sample table contains some 730,000 distinct CDR3 sequences; only one count was recorded for 22% of them. 22% of the sample lies in the top ten. The sequencing sample was made of blood. All receptors come from a man aged 65-85 years in good health.

The chain couples TRBV20-1 to TRBJ2-3, with D perhaps TRBD1 (5 bases). CDR3 length: 15 residues. Trimming shortened V by 6 bases and J by 1 base, and 17 bases separated the two germline ends. The germline V gene has CDR1 DFQATT and CDR2 SNEGSKA (reference sequence). CDR3 coding DNA: TGCAGTGCCGTCCTTGCGGCAGGGCGCACAGATACGCAGTATTTT. This codes for CSAVLAAGRTDTQYF.

Notes on this clonotype: A junction boundary mismatches the germline segment, possibly from a read error. V usage is TRBV7-9 and J usage is TRBJ1-1; no reliable D call. The CDR3 is 12 residues long. Germline V gene data show CDR1 as SEHNR and CDR2 as FQNEAQ (reference sequence). The CDR3 region is CSSNWGNTEAFF. CDR3 in DNA: TGTTCCAGCAACTGGGGGAACACTGAAGCTTTCTTT.

This clonotype was counted between two and nine times. The V and J genes are TRBV2 and TRBJ1-2; TRBD1 is a possible D gene (5 bases). V lost 3 bases, J lost 4 bases, and 12 bases lay in between. Germline CDR1 reads SNHLY; CDR2 reads FYNNEI. The CDR3 runs to 14 residues. The CDR3 protein is CASSDPGSFYGYTF. The CDR3 DNA reads as TGTGCCAGCAGTGATCCAGGGAGCTTCTATGGCTACACCTTC.

The chain is built from TRBV5-1 and TRBJ2-5, with TRBD1 matching over 8 bases. The end of the DNA fits TRBJ2-1 better, so the J call may be wrong. Per the germline V gene, CDR1 is SGHRS and CDR2 is YFSETQ. This CDR3 has 16 residues. The CDR3 is CASSLSSRTGSNEQFF. The CDR3 DNA is TGCGCCAGCAGCTTGTCGTCCCGGACAGGGTCGAATGAGCAGTTCTTC.

The rearrangement uses TRBV28 and TRBJ2-7, with D tentatively TRBD1 (6 bases). The CDR3 is 15 amino acids. CDR1 MDHEN and CDR2 SYDVKM come from the germline V gene. The V end lost 8 bases, the J end lost 0 bases, and 17 bases lay between the germline ends. The chain's CDR3 is CASPPPGQLSYEQYF. Here the CDR3 DNA reads TGTGCCAGCCCCCCCCCTGGACAGCTCTCCTACGAGCAGTACTTC. Supplemented by reference TRBV28 and TRBJ2-7, the full variable domain reads DVKVTQSSRYLVKRTGEKVFLECVQDMDHENMFWYRQDPGLGLRLIYFSYDVKMKEKGDIPEGYSVSREKKERFSLILESASTNQTSMYLCASPPPGQLSYEQYFGPGTRLTVT.

This clonotype was seen only a few times. The rearrangement links TRBV5-5 to TRBJ1-1; D is ambiguous. CDR1 is SGHKS and CDR2 is YYEKEE in the germline V gene (reference sequence). The CDR3 has 11 amino acids. Trimming removed 1 base at V and 7 bases at J, with 5 bases between. CDR3 sequence (DNA): TGTGCCAGCAGCTTGCTTTATGAAGCTTTCTTT. This codes for CASSLLYEAFF.

J is TRBJ1-4 and V is TRBV5-1, with 7 positions matching TRBD1. This CDR3 has 15 amino acids. The germline gives CDR1 SGHRS, CDR2 YFSETQ. After removal of 3 bases from V and 3 bases from J, the junction contained 5 bases not matched to a gene. The CDR3 DNA reads as TGCGCCAGCAGCTCCGTTGGACAGGCTAATGAAAAACTGTTTTTT. Encoded protein: CASSSVGQANEKLFF.

The gene calls are TRBV28 and TRBJ1-6, with a tentative D call TRBD1 (5 bases). From germline, CDR1 is MDHEN and CDR2 SYDVKM. V was clipped by 8 bases and J by 5 bases, with 13 bases between them. The CDR3 spans 14 residues. The CDR3 sequence: CASQGRVNNSPLHF. The CDR3 nucleotides are TGTGCCAGCCAGGGTCGAGTAAATAATTCACCCCTCCACTTT.

This chain uses TRBV18 with TRBJ2-5; perhaps TRBD2 as D (5 bases). CDR3 length equals 15 residues. The germline V gene encodes CDR1 KGHSH and CDR2 LQKENI. V dropped 6 bases and J dropped 4 bases, with 18 bases sitting between them. The CDR3 DNA reads TGTGCCAGCTCTCCTCCGGGGTCAGGTGGAGAGACCCAGTACTTC. Translation gives CASSPPGSGGETQYF.

This chain joins TRBV15 and TRBJ2-1, with 7 bases matching TRBD1. The DNA matches TRBJ2-5 better at its end, which makes the J call doubtful. This CDR3 is 15 amino acids long. Looked up from germline, CDR1 is LNHNV and CDR2 is YYDKDF (reference sequence). The CDR3 sequence: CATSRDLEQGETQYF. The CDR3 DNA reads as TGTGCCACCAGCAGAGATCTGGAACAGGGGGAGACCCAGTACTTC.

The chain recombines TRBV20-1 with TRBJ1-2; 8 bases map to TRBD1. Germline V lookup: CDR1 DFQATT, CDR2 SNEGSKA (reference sequence). Trimming cost V 5 bases and J 3 bases; bases outside gene matches: 2. The CDR3 sequence is 12 residues long. In nucleotides, the CDR3 is TGCAGTGCTGAGGGACAGGACTATGGCTACACCTTC. This encodes CSAEGQDYGYTF.

This clonotype showed up just a few times. The chain couples TRBV5-1 to TRBJ2-5, with TRBD2 matching 9 bases. After removal of 5 bases from V and 3 bases from J, the junction contained 5 bases not matched to a gene. The CDR3 contains 14 residues. Germline V gene data show CDR1 as SGHRS and CDR2 as YFSETQ. DNA of the CDR3: TGCGCCAGCAGTAGTAGCGGGGGAAAAGAGACCCAGTACTTC. It yields the protein CASSSSGGKETQYF.

The rearrangement links TRBV20-1 to TRBJ2-7, with a weak D call TRBD2 (6 bases). The V gene's germline CDR1 is DFQATT and CDR2 SNEGSKA (reference sequence). This CDR3 comprises 15 residues. V lost 0 bases and J lost 2, with 14 bases in between. CDR3 loop: CSARDLGGAAYEQYF. The DNA of the CDR3 is TGCAGTGCTAGAGATCTGGGCGGGGCGGCCTACGAGCAGTACTTC.

This clonotype was counted only a few times. V is TRBV20-1 and J is TRBJ2-1, with 12 nucleotides matching TRBD2. Losses at the gene ends were 3 bases for V and 9 bases for J; bases not matched to a gene: 6. Germline lookup yields CDR1 DFQATT and CDR2 SNEGSKA (reference sequence). The CDR3 has 14 residues. CDR3 bases: TGCAGTGCTAGTACTAGCGGGGGGAGTGGTGAGCAGTTCTTC. Its translation: CSASTSGGSGEQFF.

This clonotype has a count of ten or more. The chain links TRBV6-1 to TRBJ1-3, with 8 bases lining up with TRBD1. Germline trimming cut 7 bases from V and 0 bases from J; bases unmatched to any gene: 8. Germline lookup yields CDR1 MNHNS and CDR2 SASEGT. The CDR3 is made up of 16 amino acids. The CDR3: CASKPTGVHSGNTIYF. CDR3 DNA: TGTGCCAGCAAACCGACAGGGGTCCACTCTGGAAACACCATATATTTT.

This clonotype appeared a few times. The chain employs TRBV29-1 and TRBJ1-1; D uncertain. This CDR3 comprises 14 residues. V was cut by 4 bases and J by 3 bases, with 15 bases left in between. Germline V lookup: CDR1 SQVTM, CDR2 ANQGSEA. The CDR3 bases are TGCAGCGTTGTTGGCCCATCCCGGGACACTGAAGCTTTCTTT. Translated: CSVVGPSRDTEAFF.

V usage is TRBV14 and J usage is TRBJ2-7, with TRBD2 as a possible D gene (5 bases). V shed 4 bases and J shed 3 bases, with 13 bases lying between them. Per germline, CDR1 SGHDN and CDR2 FVKESK. This CDR3 is 14 amino acids long. The CDR3 nucleotides read TGTGCCAGCAGCCTTGGTGGGAGCGTCTACGAGCAGTACGTC. Its protein product is CASSLGGSVYEQYV.

V usage is TRBV5-1 and J usage is TRBJ2-3, with TRBD2 as a possible D gene (5 bases). V dropped 2 bases and J dropped 0 bases, with 10 bases sitting between them. This CDR3 has 15 amino acids. Looked up from germline, CDR1 is SGHRS and CDR2 is YFSETQ. CDR3: CASSLLGRSTDTQYF. Written as DNA, the CDR3 is TGCGCCAGCAGCTTACTAGGACGGAGCACAGATACGCAGTATTTT.

In this sample, this clonotype turned up many times. The chain links TRBV27 to TRBJ2-1; D is undetermined. V lost 5 bases and J 1 base, leaving 12 bases between the germline ends. Looked up from germline, CDR1 is MNHEY and CDR2 is SMNVEV (reference sequence). The CDR3 sequence is 15 residues long. Here the CDR3 reads CASSHFAFSYNEQFF. CDR3 DNA: TGTGCCAGCAGTCATTTTGCGTTTTCCTACAATGAGCAGTTCTTC.

This chain connects TRBV12-3 or TRBV12-4 to TRBJ2-1; 8 bases fit TRBD2. The CDR3 is made up of 15 amino acids. V shed 6 bases and J 14 bases; nucleotides not matched to a gene: 18. The CDR3 reads CASSHTGTSAVGKFF. The DNA for the CDR3 is TGTGCCAGCAGCCACACCGGGACTAGTGCGGTGGGAAAGTTCTTC.

V usage is TRBV6-2 or TRBV6-3 and J usage is TRBJ2-5, with 8 bases identical to TRBD2. The CDR3 length is 14 residues. Per germline, CDR1 MNHEY and CDR2 SVGEGT. V was clipped by 5 bases and J by 4 bases; unmatched bases: 6. As DNA, the CDR3 is TGTGCCAGCAGTAAGCGGGAGTTGAGAGAGACCCAGTACTTC. Encoded protein: CASSKRELRETQYF.

The CDR3 region is CASSFGTADFYGYTF. The CDR3 DNA is TGTGCCAGCAGCTTCGGGACGGCTGACTTCTATGGCTACACCTTC. The chain carries TRBV7-9 and TRBJ1-2, with D possibly TRBD1 on 5 matching bases. The CDR3 sequence is 15 residues long. The V gene's germline CDR1 is SEHNR and CDR2 FQNEAQ (reference sequence). Trimming left V 3 bases short and J 4 bases short, with 15 bases between. The entire variable domain, with the rest obtained from reference TRBV7-9 and TRBJ1-2, is as follows: DTGVSQNPRHKITKRGQNVTFRCDPISEHNRLYWYRQTLGQGPEFLTYFQNEAQLEKSRLLSDRFSAERPKGSFSTLEIQRTEQGDSAMYLCASSFGTADFYGYTFGSGTRLTVV.

This chain links TRBV20-1 with TRBJ2-5, with D maybe TRBD2 (6 bases). Germline V gene lookup returns CDR1 DFQATT and CDR2 SNEGSKA (reference sequence). V lost 1 base and J lost 2, with 11 bases in between. There are 14 residues in the CDR3. The CDR3 sequence: CSARAGTFQETQYF. DNA for the CDR3: TGCAGTGCTAGAGCCGGGACTTTTCAAGAGACCCAGTACTTC.

The gene calls are TRBV3-1 and TRBJ2-2, with D possibly TRBD1 on 6 matching bases. Germline V lookup: CDR1 LGHDT, CDR2 YNNKEL (reference sequence). This CDR3 is built from 17 residues. V shed 2 bases and J shed 6 bases, with 19 bases lying between them. CDR3 loop: CASSQSAGAKGAGELFF. CDR3 nucleotide sequence: TGTGCCAGCAGCCAAAGTGCAGGGGCTAAAGGGGCCGGGGAGCTGTTTTTT.